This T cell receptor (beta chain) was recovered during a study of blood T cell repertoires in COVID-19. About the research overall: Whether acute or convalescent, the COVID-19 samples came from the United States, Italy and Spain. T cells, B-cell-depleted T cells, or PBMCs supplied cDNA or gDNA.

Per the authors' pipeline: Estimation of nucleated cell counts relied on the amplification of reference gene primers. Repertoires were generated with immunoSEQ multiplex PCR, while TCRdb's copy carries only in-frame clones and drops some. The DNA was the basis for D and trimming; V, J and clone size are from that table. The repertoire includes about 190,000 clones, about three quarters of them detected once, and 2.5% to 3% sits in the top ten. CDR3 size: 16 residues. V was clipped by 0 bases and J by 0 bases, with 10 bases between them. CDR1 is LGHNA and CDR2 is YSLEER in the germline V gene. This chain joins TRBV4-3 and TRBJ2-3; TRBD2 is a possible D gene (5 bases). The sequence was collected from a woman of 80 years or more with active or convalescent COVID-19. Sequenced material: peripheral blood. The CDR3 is CASSQEALASTDTQYF. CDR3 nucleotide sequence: TGCGCCAGCAGCCAAGAAGCGCTAGCTAGCACAGATACGCAGTATTTT.